A single sample is the source of the 9 T cell receptor beta chains below, sequenced in a study of blood T cells in healthy people across ages. Through a sample-barcoded 5' primer and a J-beta primer mix, a second PCR was run for about 6 to 11 cycles. One entry per CDR3 protein results from TCRdb running MiXCR on the 5' RACE reads. Seen here are just over 800,000 distinct CDR3 sequences, 62% observed once, and the top ten hold roughly 26%. Sequencing used blood. These receptors were taken from a man aged 25-45 years in good health.

CDR3 sequence: CSVEGAGVGTDTQYF. The CDR3 DNA reads TGCAGCGTTGAAGGGGCCGGGGTTGGTACAGATACGCAGTATTTT. This sequence joins TRBV29-1 and TRBJ2-3; TRBD2 might be the D (5 bases). Germline CDR1 and CDR2: SQVTM and ANQGSEA. V gave up 1 base and J gave up 3 bases, with 14 bases separating them. The CDR3 spans 15 residues.

CDR3 nucleotides: TGTGCCAGCCGAACAGGGGGCAGCGGTAACTATGGCTACACCTTC. It yields the protein CASRTGGSGNYGYTF. This sequence joins TRBV6-2 or TRBV6-3 and TRBJ1-2; 9 bases align to TRBD1. J lost 1 base, V lost 8 bases, and 8 bases had no gene match. The CDR3 contains 15 residues. In germline, CDR1 is MNHEY, CDR2 SVGEGT.

V usage is TRBV2 and J usage is TRBJ2-2; 8 nucleotides agree with TRBD2. The CDR3 contains 16 residues. Germline CDR1 and CDR2: SNHLY and FYNNEI. J gave up 4 bases and V 2 bases, and 6 bases lay outside the gene matches. This CDR3 reads CASSEYLAGSTGELFF. The CDR3 DNA is TGTGCCAGCAGTGAATATTTAGCGGGGAGCACCGGGGAGCTGTTTTTT.

This clonotype was observed a few times. The rearrangement joins TRBV27 to TRBJ1-2; the match to TRBD1 covers 7 bases. The CDR3 runs to 12 residues. Germline V lookup: CDR1 MNHEY, CDR2 SMNVEV (reference sequence). V was clipped by 7 bases and J by 5 bases; unmatched bases: 4. The CDR3 region is CASNPGGYGYTF. The CDR3 coding sequence is TGTGCCAGCAACCCAGGGGGGTATGGCTACACCTTC.

V and J are TRBV29-1 and TRBJ2-2; the match to TRBD1 covers 7 bases. The CDR3 totals 15 residues. Germline V lookup: CDR1 SQVTM, CDR2 ANQGSEA. V was clipped by 1 base and J by 6 bases; unmatched bases: 8. DNA for the CDR3: TGCAGCGTTGAAGGTCTTGCAGGGGGTTCCGGGGAGCTGTTTTTT. This translates into CSVEGLAGGSGELFF.

The chain joins TRBV28 to TRBJ1-4; D gene ambiguous. This CDR3 comprises 14 residues. V shed 2 bases and J shed 7 bases, with 11 bases lying between them. Germline CDR1 reads MDHEN; CDR2 reads SYDVKM. The CDR3 sequence is CASSLEGRSEKLFF. CDR3 nucleotides: TGTGCCAGCAGTTTAGAAGGGAGGAGTGAAAAACTGTTTTTT.

The rearrangement uses TRBV29-1 and TRBJ2-2, with TRBD1 identical over 8 bases. This CDR3 spans 15 amino acids. The V gene end was trimmed by 0 bases and the J gene end by 4 bases; junction bases not matched to a gene: 4. Germline loops: CDR1 SQVTM, CDR2 ANQGSEA. CDR3 sequence reads: CSVEDLGTGTGELFF. The CDR3 DNA follows: TGCAGCGTTGAAGACCTTGGGACAGGCACCGGGGAGCTGTTTTTT.

This chain joins TRBV13 and TRBJ2-1; 9 nucleotides agree with TRBD2. Germline CDR1 PRHDT, CDR2 FYEKMQ (reference sequence). There are 15 residues in the CDR3. After removal of 6 bases from V and 9 bases from J, the junction contained 12 bases not matched to a gene. CDR3 in amino acids: CASSYKAGGRIEQFF. CDR3 nucleotide sequence: TGTGCCAGCAGTTATAAAGCGGGGGGTAGGATTGAGCAGTTCTTC.

This clonotype was seen a few times. The V gene is TRBV6-2 or TRBV6-3, the J gene TRBJ2-1; TRBD2 agrees at 7 bases. V gave up 2 bases and J gave up 3 bases; unmatched junction bases: 4. CDR3 length equals 15 residues. From germline, CDR1 is MNHEY and CDR2 SVGEGT. DNA for the CDR3: TGTGCCAGCAGTTACGATCTAGCGGTCTACAATGAGCAGTTCTTC. Amino acids: CASSYDLAVYNEQFF.